This TCR beta chain stems from a study of post-analysis software for immune sequencing data. Study-wide context: Clinical courses comprised relapsing-remitting, secondary progressive and progressive-relapsing multiple sclerosis.

This clonotype was detected many times. The antigen is unknown. The TCR beta cDNA libraries contained unique molecular identifiers. From roughly 1 to 10 million T cells, roughly 0.5 million cDNA molecules were obtained. TCRdb reanalysed the PCR reads using MiXCR and keeps one entry per CDR3 protein. The top ten clones hold around 4.8% of a sample with some 260,000 distinct CDR3 sequences, approximately 34% of them seen once. General observations from the study: Strong same-batch co-clustering of samples appeared with F measure clustering. Diversity measured as normalized Chao1 was significantly lower in multiple sclerosis patients than in controls.

The TCR sequence derives from a girl aged 5-17 years with multiple sclerosis. The sample comprised blood.

The CDR3 sequence: CASSLGGGLYTEAFF. The DNA for the CDR3 is TGTGCCAGCAGTCTAGGGGGGGGTTTGTACACTGAAGCTTTCTTT. The chain recombines TRBV12-3 or TRBV12-4 with TRBJ1-1; D possibly corresponds to TRBD1 (6 bases). The CDR3 is 15 residues long. With 5 bases removed from V and 3 bases from J, the gap between germline ends came to 16 bases.